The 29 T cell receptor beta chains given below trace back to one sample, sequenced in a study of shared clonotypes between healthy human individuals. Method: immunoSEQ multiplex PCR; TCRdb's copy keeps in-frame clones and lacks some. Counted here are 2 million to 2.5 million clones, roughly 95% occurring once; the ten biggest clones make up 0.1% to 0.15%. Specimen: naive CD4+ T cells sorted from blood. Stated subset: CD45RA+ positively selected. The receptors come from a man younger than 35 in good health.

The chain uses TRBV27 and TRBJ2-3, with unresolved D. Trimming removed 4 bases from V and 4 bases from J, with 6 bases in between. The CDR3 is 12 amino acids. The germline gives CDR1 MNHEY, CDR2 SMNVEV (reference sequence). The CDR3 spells CASSSWADTQYF. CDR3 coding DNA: TGTGCCAGCAGTTCGTGGGCAGATACGCAGTATTTT.

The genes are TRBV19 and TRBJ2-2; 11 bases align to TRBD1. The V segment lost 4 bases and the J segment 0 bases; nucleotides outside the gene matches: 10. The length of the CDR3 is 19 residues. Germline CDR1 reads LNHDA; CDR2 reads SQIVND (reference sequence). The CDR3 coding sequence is TGTGCCAGTAGTACTCCCGGGACAGGGGGAAACCCGAACACCGGGGAGCTGTTTTTT. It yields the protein CASSTPGTGGNPNTGELFF.

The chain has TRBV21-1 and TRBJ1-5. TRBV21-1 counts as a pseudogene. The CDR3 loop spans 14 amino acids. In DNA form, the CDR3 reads TGTGCCAGCGGGGTGGGGAAAGATAATCAGCCCCAGCATTTT. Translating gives CASGVGKDNQPQHF.

CDR3 in DNA: TGTGCCAGTAACCTGGGACAGGGGGAAGGCTACACCTTC. It encodes CASNLGQGEGYTF. This chain uses TRBV19 with TRBJ1-2; 11 nucleotides match TRBD1. The CDR3 sequence is 13 residues long. J gave up 8 bases and V 7 bases, and 6 bases lay outside the gene matches. Germline V gene data show CDR1 as LNHDA and CDR2 as SQIVND (reference sequence). The whole variable domain, remainder taken from reference TRBV19 and TRBJ1-2, is DGGITQSPKYLFRKEGQNVTLSCEQNLNHDAMYWYRQDPGQGLRLIYYSQIVNDFQKGDIAEGYSVSREKKESFPLTVTSAQKNPTAFYLCASNLGQGEGYTFGSGTRLTVV.

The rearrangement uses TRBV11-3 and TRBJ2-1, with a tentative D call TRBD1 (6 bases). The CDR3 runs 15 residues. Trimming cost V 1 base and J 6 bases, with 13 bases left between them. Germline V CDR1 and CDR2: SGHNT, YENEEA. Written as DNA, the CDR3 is TGTGCCAGCAGCTTAGGGGGGCAGGGAGTCAATGAGCAGTTCTTC. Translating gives CASSLGGQGVNEQFF.

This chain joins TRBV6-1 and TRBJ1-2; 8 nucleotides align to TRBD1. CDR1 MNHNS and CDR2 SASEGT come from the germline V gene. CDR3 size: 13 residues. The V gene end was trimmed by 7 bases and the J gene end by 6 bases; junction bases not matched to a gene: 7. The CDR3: CASNDRGRHGYTF. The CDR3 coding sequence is TGTGCCAGCAATGACAGGGGCCGTCATGGCTACACCTTC.

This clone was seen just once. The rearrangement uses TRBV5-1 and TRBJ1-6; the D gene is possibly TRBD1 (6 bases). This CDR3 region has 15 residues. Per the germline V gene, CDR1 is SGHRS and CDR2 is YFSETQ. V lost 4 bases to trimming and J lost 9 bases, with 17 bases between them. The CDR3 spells CASSPSPQGSSPLHF. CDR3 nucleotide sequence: TGCGCCAGCAGCCCCAGCCCCCAGGGGAGTTCACCCCTCCACTTT.

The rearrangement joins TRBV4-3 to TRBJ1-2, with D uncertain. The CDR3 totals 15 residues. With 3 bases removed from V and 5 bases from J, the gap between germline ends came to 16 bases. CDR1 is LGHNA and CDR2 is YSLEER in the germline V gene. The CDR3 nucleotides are TGCGCCAGCAGCCATAATCCGTCATCCCTTTATGGCTACACCTTC. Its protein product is CASSHNPSSLYGYTF.

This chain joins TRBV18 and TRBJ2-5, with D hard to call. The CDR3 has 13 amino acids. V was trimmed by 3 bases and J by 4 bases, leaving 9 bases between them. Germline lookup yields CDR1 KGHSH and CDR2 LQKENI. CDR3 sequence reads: CASSPLQRETQYF. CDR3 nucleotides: TGTGCCAGCTCACCCCTCCAGCGAGAGACCCAGTACTTC.

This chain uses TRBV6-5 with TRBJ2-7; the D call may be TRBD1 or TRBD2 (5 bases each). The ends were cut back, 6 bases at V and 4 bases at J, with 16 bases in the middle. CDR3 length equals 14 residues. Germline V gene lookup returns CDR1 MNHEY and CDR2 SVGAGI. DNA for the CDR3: TGTGCCAGCAGGGTGGTCTCGGGGCTGTACGAGCAGTACTTC. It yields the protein CASRVVSGLYEQYF.

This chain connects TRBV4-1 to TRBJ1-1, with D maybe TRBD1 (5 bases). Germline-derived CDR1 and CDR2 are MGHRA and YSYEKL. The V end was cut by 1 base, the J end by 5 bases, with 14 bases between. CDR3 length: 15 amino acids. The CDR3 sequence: CASSQVGRIGTEAFF. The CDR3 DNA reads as TGCGCCAGCAGCCAAGTGGGGCGGATTGGAACTGAAGCTTTCTTT.

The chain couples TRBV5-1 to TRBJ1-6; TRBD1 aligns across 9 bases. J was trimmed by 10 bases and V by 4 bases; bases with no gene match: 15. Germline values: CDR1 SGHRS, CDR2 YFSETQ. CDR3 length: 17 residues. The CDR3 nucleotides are TGCGCCAGCAGCGTGGAAACATCGGACAGGGGAGGATCACCCCTCCACTTT. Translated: CASSVETSDRGGSPLHF.

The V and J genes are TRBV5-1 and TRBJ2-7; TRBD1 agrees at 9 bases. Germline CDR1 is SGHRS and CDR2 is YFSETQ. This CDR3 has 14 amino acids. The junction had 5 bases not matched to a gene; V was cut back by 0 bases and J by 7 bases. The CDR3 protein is CASSLEQGAGEQYF. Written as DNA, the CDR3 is TGCGCCAGCAGCTTGGAACAGGGGGCAGGGGAGCAGTACTTC.

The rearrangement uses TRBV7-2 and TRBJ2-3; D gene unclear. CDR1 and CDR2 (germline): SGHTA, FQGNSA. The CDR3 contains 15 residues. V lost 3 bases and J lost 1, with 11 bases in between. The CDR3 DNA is TGTGCCAGCAGCTTTTCGGGCACAGGCACAGATACGCAGTATTTT. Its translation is CASSFSGTGTDTQYF.

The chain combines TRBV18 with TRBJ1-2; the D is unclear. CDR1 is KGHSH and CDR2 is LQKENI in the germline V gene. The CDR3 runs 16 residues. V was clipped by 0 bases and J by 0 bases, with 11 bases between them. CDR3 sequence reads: CASSPPDSRANYGYTF. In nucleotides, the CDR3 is TGTGCCAGCTCACCACCCGATAGCCGAGCTAACTATGGCTACACCTTC.

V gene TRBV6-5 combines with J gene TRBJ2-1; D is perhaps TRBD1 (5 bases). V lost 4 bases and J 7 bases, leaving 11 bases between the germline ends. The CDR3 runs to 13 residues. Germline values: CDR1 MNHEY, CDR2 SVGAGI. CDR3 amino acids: CASSWSGWNEQFF. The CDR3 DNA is TGTGCCAGCAGTTGGTCAGGGTGGAATGAGCAGTTCTTC.

CDR3 DNA: TGCGCCAGCAGCTTTGCTTGGTCCGATTCACCCCTCCACTTT. Encoded protein: CASSFAWSDSPLHF. The chain couples TRBV5-1 to TRBJ1-6; D gene ambiguous. This CDR3 spans 14 amino acids. Deletions cut 2 bases from V and 8 bases from J, with 11 bases between. Germline loops: CDR1 SGHRS, CDR2 YFSETQ.

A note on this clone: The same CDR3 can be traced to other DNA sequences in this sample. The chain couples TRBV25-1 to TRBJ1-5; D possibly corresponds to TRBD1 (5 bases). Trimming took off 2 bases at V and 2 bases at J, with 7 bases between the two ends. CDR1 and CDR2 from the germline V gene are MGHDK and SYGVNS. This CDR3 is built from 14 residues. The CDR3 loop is CASSELGGNQPQHF. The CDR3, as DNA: TGTGCCAGCAGTGAACTGGGGGGCAATCAGCCCCAGCATTTT.

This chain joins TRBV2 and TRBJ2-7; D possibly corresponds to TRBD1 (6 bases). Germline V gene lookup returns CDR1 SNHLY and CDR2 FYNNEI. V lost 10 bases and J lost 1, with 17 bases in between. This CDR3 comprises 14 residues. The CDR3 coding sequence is TGTGCCATCCAAACAGGGATTTTTTCCTACGAGCAGTACTTC. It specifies CAIQTGIFSYEQYF.

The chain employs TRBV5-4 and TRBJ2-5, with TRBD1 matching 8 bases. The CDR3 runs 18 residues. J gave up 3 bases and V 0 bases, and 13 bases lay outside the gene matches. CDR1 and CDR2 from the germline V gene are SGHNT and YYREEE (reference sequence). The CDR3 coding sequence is TGTGCCAGCAGCTTGGTCCGACAGGGGAATCGTGGAAAAGAGACCCAGTACTTC. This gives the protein CASSLVRQGNRGKETQYF. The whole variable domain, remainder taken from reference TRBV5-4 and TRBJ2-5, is ETGVTQSPTHLIKTRGQQVTLRCSSQSGHNTVSWYQQALGQGPQFIFQYYREEENGRGNFPPRFSGLQFPNYSSELNVNALELDDSALYLCASSLVRQGNRGKETQYFGPGTRLLVL.

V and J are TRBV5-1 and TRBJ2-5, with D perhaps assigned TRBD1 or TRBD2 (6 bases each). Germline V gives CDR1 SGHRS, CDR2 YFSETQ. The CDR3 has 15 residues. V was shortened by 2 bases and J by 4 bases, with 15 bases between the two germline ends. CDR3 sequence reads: CASSFASGAAETQYF. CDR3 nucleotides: TGCGCCAGCAGCTTTGCCTCGGGGGCGGCAGAGACCCAGTACTTC.

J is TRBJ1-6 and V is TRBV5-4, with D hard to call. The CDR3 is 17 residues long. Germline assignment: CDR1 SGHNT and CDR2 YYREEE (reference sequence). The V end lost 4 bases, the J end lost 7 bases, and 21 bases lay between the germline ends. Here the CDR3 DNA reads TGTGCCAGCAGCGAGCGGGTAGGCCCTCTGAACAATTCACCCCTCCACTTT. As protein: CASSERVGPLNNSPLHF.

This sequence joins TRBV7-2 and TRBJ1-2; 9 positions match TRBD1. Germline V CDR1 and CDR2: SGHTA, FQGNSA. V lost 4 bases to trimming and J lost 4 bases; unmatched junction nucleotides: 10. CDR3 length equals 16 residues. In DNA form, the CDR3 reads TGTGCCAGCAGCTCCTCCGGGACAGGGCCCCTCTATGGCTACACCTTC. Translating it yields CASSSSGTGPLYGYTF.

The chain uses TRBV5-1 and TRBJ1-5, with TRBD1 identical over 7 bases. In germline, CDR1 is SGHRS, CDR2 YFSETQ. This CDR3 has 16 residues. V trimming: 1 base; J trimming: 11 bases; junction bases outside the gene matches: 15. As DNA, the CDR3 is TGCGCCAGCAGCTTGAATCCAGGGGGGCAGGTTGGGACCCAGCATTTT. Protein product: CASSLNPGGQVGTQHF.

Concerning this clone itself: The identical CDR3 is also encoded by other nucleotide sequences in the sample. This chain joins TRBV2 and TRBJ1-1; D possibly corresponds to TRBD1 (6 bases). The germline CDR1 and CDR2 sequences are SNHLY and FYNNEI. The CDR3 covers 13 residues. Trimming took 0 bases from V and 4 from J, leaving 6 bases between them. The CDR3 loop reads CASSEAGGTEAFF. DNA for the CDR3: TGTGCCAGCAGTGAAGCAGGGGGCACTGAAGCTTTCTTT. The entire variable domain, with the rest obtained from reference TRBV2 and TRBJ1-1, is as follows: EPEVTQTPSHQVTQMGQEVILRCVPISNHLYFYWYRQILGQKVEFLVSFYNNEISEKSEIFDDQFSVERPDGSNFTLKIRSTKLEDSAMYFCASSEAGGTEAFFGQGTRLTVV.

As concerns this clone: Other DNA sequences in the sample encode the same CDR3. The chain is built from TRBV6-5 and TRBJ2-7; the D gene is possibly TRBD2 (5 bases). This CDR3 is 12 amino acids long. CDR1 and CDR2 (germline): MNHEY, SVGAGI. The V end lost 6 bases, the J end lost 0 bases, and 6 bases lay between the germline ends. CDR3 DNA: TGTGCCAGCAGCGGAGGCTCCTACGAGCAGTACTTC. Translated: CASSGGSYEQYF.

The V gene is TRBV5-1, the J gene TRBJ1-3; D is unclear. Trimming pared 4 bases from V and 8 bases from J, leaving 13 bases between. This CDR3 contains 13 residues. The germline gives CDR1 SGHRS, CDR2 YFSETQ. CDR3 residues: CASSLLDDHTIYF. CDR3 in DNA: TGCGCCAGCAGCCTCCTAGACGACCACACCATATATTTT.

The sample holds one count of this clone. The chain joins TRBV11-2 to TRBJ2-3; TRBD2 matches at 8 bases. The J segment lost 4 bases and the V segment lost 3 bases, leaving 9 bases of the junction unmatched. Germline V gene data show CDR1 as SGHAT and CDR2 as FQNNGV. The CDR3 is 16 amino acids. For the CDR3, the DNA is TGTGCCAGCAGCTTTACGACGGGACTAGGATCAGATACGCAGTATTTT. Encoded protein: CASSFTTGLGSDTQYF.

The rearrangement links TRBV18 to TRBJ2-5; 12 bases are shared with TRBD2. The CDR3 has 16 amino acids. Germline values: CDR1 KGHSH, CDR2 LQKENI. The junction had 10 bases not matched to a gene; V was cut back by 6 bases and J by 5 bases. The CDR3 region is CASSPASGGASETQYF. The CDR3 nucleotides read TGTGCCAGCTCCCCCGCTAGCGGGGGGGCTTCGGAGACCCAGTACTTC. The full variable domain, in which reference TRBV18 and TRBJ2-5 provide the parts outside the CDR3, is NAGVMQNPRHLVRRRGQEARLRCSPMKGHSHVYWYRQLPEEGLKFMVYLQKENIIDESGMPKERFSAEFPKEGPSILRIQQVVRGDSAAYFCASSPASGGASETQYFGPGTRLLVL.